Following are 7 T cell receptor beta chains from one sample sequenced in a study of PD-1 blockade in classical Hodgkin lymphoma. Every patient had relapsed following autologous stem cell transplantation, and cohorts differed in brentuximab vedotin exposure. TCRdb keeps only in-frame clones here, not all; method: immunoSEQ multiplex PCR. The repertoire holds approximately 12,000 clones, roughly 76% seen once, with about 10% in the top ten. Sequencing was performed on peripheral blood mononuclear cells (PBMCs), taken at baseline. Source of these receptors: a human donor with classical Hodgkin lymphoma.

The chain joins TRBV27 to TRBJ2-5, with 12 positions matching TRBD2. The DNA end lines up better with TRBJ2-7; the J call may be wrong. This CDR3 is built from 15 residues. Germline lookup yields CDR1 MNHEY and CDR2 SMNVEV (reference sequence). Here the CDR3 DNA reads TGTGCCAGCAGTTCCTGGACTAGCGGGACCTACGAGCAGTACTTC. This encodes CASSSWTSGTYEQYF.

The rearrangement joins TRBV5-1 to TRBJ2-7; tentatively, D is TRBD1 (7 bases). CDR1 is SGHRS, CDR2 YFSETQ, per germline. The CDR3 is made up of 14 amino acids. Deletions cut 1 base from V and 5 bases from J, with 13 bases between. In DNA, the CDR3 is TGCGCCAGCAGCTTGACAGGGGAGGTAAACGAGCAGTACTTC. Translated, it gives CASSLTGEVNEQYF.

This chain connects TRBV7-9 to TRBJ1-6; perhaps TRBD1 as D (5 bases). The V end lost 5 bases, the J end lost 9 bases, and 17 bases lay between the germline ends. The CDR3 spans 15 residues. The germline V gene has CDR1 SEHNR and CDR2 FQNEAQ (reference sequence). The CDR3 reads CASSITGPRGSPLHF. The CDR3 bases are TGTGCCAGCAGCATTACAGGACCCCGGGGTTCACCCCTCCACTTT.

The table lists this clone with a few counts. The chain's CDR3 is CASSPLGAVGNQPQHF. DNA of the CDR3: TGTGCCAGCTCACCACTGGGAGCCGTGGGGAATCAGCCCCAGCATTTT. The chain is built from TRBV18 and TRBJ1-5; D is ambiguous. Trimming removed 1 base from V and 4 bases from J, with 14 bases in between. Germline lookup yields CDR1 KGHSH and CDR2 LQKENI. CDR3 length: 16 amino acids.

The chain uses TRBV5-5 and TRBJ2-5; D may be TRBD1 (5 bases). The CDR3 totals 12 residues. V shed 4 bases and J shed 3 bases, with 7 bases lying between them. Germline assignment: CDR1 SGHKS and CDR2 YYEKEE (reference sequence). CDR3 sequence: CASSRREETQYF. In nucleotides, the CDR3 is TGTGCCAGCAGCCGCAGGGAAGAGACCCAGTACTTC.

The chain uses TRBV7-3 and TRBJ2-3; D ambiguous. Germline loops: CDR1 SGHTA, CDR2 FQGTGA. This CDR3 spans 14 amino acids. Trimming pared 0 bases from V and 6 bases from J, leaving 10 bases between. CDR3: CASSLTGPGDTQYF. The DNA of the CDR3 is TGTGCCAGCAGCTTAACTGGGCCTGGGGATACGCAGTATTTT.

The chain links TRBV5-4 to TRBJ1-1, with TRBD1 identical over 9 bases. CDR3 length equals 17 residues. The ends lost 4 bases at V and 3 bases at J; junction bases unmatched: 13. CDR1 is SGHNT and CDR2 is YYREEE in the germline V gene (reference sequence). CDR3 in DNA: TGTGCCAGCAGCGAACCAGAACAGGGGGCTCGGGACACTGAAGCTTTCTTT. Its translation is CASSEPEQGARDTEAFF.